This section outlines one T cell receptor beta chain sequence together with its context. One end of the junction does not line up with germline, which may come from a read error. This entry belongs to a study of T cells in Graves' hyperthyroidism and ophthalmopathy. Per germline, CDR1 DFQATT and CDR2 SNEGSKA (reference sequence). This CDR3 contains 15 residues. Authors of the study amplified TCR beta CDR3 regions from RNA transcripts. First-round RT-PCR targeting the TCR CDR3 was performed with the HTBI primer set. TCRdb re-called the multiplex PCR reads through MiXCR, storing one row per CDR3 protein. The table lists a few hundred thousand distinct CDR3 sequences, roughly 18% of them singletons. Ophthalmopathy patients all had a Clinical Activity Score of at least 3, a NOSPECS grade of at least 4 and disease under 3 months old. Diagnoses were made from clinical symptoms, serum measures (thyroxine and TRAb), thyroid ultrasound and orbital computed tomography.

The source of this sequence is a man in his late teens or twenties with Graves' ophthalmopathy. Sequenced material: blood. J is TRBJ2-2 and V is TRBV20-1; maybe TRBD2 (6 bases). The CDR3 loop is CSARWRDPNTGELLF. The CDR3, as DNA: TGCAGTGCTAGGTGGAGGGACCCGAACACCGGGGAGCTGCTTTTT.